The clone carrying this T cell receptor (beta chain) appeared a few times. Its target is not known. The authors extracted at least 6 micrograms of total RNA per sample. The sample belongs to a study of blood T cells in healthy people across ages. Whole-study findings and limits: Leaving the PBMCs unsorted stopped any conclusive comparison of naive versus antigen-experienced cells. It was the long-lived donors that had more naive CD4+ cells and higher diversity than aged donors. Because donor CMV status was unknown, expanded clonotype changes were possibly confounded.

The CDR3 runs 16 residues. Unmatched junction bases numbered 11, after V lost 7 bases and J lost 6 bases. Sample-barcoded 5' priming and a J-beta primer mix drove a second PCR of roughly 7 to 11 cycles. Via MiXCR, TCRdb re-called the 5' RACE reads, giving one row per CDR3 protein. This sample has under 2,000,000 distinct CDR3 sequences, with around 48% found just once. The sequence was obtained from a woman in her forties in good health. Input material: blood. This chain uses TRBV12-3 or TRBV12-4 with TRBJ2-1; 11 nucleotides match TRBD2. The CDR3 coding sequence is TGTGCCAGCACATTAGCGGGGGGGCGTTCGTTCAATGAGCAGTTCTTC. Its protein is CASTLAGGRSFNEQFF.